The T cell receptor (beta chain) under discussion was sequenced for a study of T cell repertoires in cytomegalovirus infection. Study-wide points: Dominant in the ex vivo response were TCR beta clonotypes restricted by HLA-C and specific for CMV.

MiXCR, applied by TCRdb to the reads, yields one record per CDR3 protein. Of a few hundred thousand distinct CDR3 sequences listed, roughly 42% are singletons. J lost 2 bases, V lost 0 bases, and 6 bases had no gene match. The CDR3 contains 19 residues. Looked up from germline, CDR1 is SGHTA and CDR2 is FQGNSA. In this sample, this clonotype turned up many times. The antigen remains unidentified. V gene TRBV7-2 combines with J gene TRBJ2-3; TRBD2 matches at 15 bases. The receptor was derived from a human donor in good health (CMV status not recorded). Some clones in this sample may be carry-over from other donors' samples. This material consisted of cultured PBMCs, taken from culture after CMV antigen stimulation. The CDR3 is CASSLAGTSGGTITDTQYF. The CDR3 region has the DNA TGTGCCAGCAGCTTAGCCGGGACTAGCGGGGGGACTATCACAGATACGCAGTATTTT.